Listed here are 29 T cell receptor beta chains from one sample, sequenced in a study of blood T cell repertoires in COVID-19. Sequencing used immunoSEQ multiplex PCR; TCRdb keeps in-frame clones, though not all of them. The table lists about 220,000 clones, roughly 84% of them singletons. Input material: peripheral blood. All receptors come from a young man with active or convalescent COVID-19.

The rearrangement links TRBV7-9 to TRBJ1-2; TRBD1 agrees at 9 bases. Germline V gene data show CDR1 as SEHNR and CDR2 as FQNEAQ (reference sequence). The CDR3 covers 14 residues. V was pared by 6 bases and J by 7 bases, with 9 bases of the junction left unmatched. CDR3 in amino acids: CASRVVTGGPGYTF. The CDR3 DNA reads TGTGCCAGCAGGGTTGTAACAGGGGGCCCTGGCTACACCTTC.

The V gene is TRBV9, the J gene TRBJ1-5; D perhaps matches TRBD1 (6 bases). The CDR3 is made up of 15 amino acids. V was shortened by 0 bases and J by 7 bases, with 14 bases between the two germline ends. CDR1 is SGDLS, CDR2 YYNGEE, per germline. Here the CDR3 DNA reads TGTGCCAGCAGCGTAGACGGGGGGCGGAGGCAGCCCCAGCATTTT. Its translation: CASSVDGGRRQPQHF. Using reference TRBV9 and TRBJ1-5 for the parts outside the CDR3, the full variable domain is DSGVTQTPKHLITATGQRVTLRCSPRSGDLSVYWYQQSLDQGLQFLIQYYNGEERAKGNILERFSAQQFPDLHSELNLSSLELGDSALYFCASSVDGGRRQPQHFGDGTRLSIL.

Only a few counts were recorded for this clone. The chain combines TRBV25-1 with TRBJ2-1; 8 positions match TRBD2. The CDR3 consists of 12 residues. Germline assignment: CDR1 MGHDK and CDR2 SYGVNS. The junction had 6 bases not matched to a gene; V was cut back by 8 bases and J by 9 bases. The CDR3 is CASSEAGGEQFF. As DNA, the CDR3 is TGTGCCAGCTCCGAGGCGGGAGGTGAGCAGTTCTTC.

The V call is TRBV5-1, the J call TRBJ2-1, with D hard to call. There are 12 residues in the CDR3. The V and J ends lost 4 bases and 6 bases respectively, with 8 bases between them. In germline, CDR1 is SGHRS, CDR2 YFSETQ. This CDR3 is CASSLPGNEQFF. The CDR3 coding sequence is TGCGCCAGCAGCCTCCCGGGCAATGAGCAGTTCTTC.

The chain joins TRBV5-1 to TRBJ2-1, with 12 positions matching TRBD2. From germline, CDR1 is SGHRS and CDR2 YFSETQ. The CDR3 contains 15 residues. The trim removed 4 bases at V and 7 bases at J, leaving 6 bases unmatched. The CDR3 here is CASSELAGGLNEQFF. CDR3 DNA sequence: TGCGCCAGCAGCGAACTAGCGGGGGGCCTAAATGAGCAGTTCTTC.

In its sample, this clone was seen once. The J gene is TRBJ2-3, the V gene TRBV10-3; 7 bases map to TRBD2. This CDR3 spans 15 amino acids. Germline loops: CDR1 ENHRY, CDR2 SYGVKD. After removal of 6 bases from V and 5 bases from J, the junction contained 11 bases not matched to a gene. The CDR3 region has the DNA TGTGCCATCAGCCTACTAGCGTCGGTTAGAGATACGCAGTATTTT. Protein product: CAISLLASVRDTQYF.

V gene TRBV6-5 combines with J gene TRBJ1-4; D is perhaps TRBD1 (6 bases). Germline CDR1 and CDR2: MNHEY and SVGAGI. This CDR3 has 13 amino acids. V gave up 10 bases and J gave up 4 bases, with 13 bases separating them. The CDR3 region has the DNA TGTGCCAACAAGACAGGATATAATGAAAAACTGTTTTTT. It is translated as CANKTGYNEKLFF.

The CDR3 region is CASSPYYNEQFF. The CDR3 DNA is TGTGCCAGCAGCCCCTATTACAATGAGCAGTTCTTC. The gene calls are TRBV7-9 and TRBJ2-1; D is ambiguous. V shed 5 bases and J shed 4 bases, with 6 bases lying between them. The CDR3 is made up of 12 amino acids. Germline CDR1 and CDR2: SEHNR and FQNEAQ (reference sequence).

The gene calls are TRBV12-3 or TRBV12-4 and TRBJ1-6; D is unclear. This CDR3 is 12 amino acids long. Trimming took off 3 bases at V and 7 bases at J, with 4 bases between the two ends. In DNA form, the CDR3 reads TGTGCCAGCAGTTTTCGGAATTCACCCCTCCACTTT. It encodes CASSFRNSPLHF.

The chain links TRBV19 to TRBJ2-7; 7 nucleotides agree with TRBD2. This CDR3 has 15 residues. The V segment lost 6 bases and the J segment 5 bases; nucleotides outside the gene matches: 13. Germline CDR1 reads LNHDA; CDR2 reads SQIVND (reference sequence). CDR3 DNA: TGTGCCAGTAGGGAAACTAGCGCGTCGTGGGACGAGCAGTACTTC. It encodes CASRETSASWDEQYF.

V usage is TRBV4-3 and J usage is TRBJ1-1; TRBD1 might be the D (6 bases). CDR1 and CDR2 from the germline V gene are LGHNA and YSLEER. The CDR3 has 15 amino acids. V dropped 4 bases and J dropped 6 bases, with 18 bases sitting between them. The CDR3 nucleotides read TGCGCCAGCAGCCCAGGGGAAGGGGCATCGGCTGAAGCTTTCTTT. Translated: CASSPGEGASAEAFF.

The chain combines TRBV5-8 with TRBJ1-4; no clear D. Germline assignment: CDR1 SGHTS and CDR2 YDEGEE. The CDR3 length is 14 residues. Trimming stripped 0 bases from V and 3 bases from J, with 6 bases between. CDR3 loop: CASSLGLANEKLFF. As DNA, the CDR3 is TGTGCCAGCAGCTTGGGGTTAGCTAATGAAAAACTGTTTTTT.

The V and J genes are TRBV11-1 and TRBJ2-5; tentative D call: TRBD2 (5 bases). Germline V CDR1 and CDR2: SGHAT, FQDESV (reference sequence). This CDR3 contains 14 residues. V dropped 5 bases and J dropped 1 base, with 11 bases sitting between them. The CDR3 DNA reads TGTGCCAGCAGCCCGCGGGCGGTCCAAGAGACCCAGTACTTC. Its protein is CASSPRAVQETQYF. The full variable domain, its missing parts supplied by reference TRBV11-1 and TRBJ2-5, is EAEVAQSPRYKITEKSQAVAFWCDPISGHATLYWYRQILGQGPELLVQFQDESVVDDSQLPKDRFSAERLKGVDSTLKIQPAELGDSAMYLCASSPRAVQETQYFGPGTRLLVL.

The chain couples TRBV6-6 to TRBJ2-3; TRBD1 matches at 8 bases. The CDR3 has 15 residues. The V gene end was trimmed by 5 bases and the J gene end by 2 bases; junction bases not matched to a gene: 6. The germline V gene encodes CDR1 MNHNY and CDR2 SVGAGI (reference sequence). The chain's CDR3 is CASSPRTGITDTQYF. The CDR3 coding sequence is TGTGCCAGCAGTCCCCGGACAGGGATCACAGATACGCAGTATTTT.

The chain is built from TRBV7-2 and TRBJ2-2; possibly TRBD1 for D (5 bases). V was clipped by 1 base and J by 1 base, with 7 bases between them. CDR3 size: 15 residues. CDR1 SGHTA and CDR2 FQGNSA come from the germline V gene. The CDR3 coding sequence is TGTGCCAGCAGCTTAGGACAGTTGAACACCGGGGAGCTGTTTTTT. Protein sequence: CASSLGQLNTGELFF.

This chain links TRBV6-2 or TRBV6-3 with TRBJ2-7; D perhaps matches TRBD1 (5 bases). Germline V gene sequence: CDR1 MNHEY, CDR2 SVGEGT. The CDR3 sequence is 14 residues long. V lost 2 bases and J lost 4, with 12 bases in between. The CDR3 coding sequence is TGTGCCAGCAGTTACGTAGGGGTCGCTTACGAGCAGTACTTC. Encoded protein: CASSYVGVAYEQYF.

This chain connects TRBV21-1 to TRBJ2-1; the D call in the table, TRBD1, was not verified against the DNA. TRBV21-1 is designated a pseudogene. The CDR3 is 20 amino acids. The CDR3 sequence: CASSKQADREPSVWNNEQFF. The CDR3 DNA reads TGTGCCAGCAGCAAACAGGCGGACAGGGAGCCTAGCGTATGGAACAATGAGCAGTTCTTC.

CDR3 sequence reads: CASSQLATNEKLFF. The CDR3 region has the DNA TGCGCCAGCAGCCAACTTGCAACTAATGAAAAACTGTTTTTT. V is TRBV5-1 and J is TRBJ1-4; D is unresolved. Germline assignment: CDR1 SGHRS and CDR2 YFSETQ. V lost 4 bases, J lost 0 bases, and 7 bases lay in between. This CDR3 region has 14 residues.

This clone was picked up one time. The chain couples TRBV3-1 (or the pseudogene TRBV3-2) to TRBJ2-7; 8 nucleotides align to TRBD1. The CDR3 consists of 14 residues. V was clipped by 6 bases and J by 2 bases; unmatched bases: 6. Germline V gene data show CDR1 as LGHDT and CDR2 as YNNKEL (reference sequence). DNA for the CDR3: TGTGCCAGCAGTCCGGGACAGGTAGCCTACGAGCAGTACTTC. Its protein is CASSPGQVAYEQYF.

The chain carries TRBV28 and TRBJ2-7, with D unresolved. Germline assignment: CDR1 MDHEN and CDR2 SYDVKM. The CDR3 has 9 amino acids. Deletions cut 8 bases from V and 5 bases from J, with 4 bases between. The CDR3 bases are TGTGCCAGCCCCGACGAGCAGTACTTC. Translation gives CASPDEQYF.

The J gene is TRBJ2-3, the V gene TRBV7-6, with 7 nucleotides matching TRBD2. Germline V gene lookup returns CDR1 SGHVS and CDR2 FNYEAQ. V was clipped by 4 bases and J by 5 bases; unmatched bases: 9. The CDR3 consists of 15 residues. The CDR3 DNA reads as TGTGCCAGCAGCTCGCCGGCCGTAGCGGGAGATACGCAGTATTTT. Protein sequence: CASSSPAVAGDTQYF.

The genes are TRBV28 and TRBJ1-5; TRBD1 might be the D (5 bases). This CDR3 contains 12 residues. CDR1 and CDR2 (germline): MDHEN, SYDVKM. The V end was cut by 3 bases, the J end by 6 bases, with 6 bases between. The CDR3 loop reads CASSFRAQPQHF. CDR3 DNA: TGTGCCAGCAGTTTCAGGGCTCAGCCCCAGCATTTT.

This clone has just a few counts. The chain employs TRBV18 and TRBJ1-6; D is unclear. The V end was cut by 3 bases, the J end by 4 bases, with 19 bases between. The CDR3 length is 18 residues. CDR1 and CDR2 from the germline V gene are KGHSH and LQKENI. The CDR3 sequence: CASSPSQPGRGYNSPLHF. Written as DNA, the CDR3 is TGTGCCAGCTCACCCTCCCAACCCGGGCGGGGATATAATTCACCCCTCCACTTT.

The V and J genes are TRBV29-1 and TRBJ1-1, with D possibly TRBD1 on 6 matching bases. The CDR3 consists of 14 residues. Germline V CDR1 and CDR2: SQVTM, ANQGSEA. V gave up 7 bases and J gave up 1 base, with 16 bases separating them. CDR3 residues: CSATPARGNTEAFF. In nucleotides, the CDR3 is TGCAGCGCAACTCCGGCCAGGGGGAACACTGAAGCTTTCTTT.

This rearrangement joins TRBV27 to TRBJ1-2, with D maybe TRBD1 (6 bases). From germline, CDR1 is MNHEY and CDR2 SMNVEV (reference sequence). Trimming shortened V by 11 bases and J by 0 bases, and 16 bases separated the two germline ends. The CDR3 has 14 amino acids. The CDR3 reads CASARDNANYGYTF. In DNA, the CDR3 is TGTGCCTCCGCCCGGGACAACGCTAACTATGGCTACACCTTC.

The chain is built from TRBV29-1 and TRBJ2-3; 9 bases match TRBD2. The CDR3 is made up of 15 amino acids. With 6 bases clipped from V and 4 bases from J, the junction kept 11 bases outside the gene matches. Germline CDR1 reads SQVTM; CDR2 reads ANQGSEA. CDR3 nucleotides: TGCAGCGTCGCGAATCTAGCGGGGTGGGCAGATACGCAGTATTTT. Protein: CSVANLAGWADTQYF.

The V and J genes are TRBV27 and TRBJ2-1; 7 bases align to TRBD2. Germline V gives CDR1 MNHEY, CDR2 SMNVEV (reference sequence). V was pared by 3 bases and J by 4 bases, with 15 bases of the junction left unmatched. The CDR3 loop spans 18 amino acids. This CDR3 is CASSFERLAPIQYNEQFF. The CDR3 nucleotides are TGTGCCAGCAGTTTTGAGAGACTAGCCCCGATCCAGTACAATGAGCAGTTCTTC.

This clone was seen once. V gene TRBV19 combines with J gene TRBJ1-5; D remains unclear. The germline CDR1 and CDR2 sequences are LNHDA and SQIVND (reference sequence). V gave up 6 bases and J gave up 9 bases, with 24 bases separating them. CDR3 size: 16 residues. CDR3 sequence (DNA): TGTGCCAGTAGCCTGGGCCGCCGGGAATCGGTTCGGCCCCAGCATTTT. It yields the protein CASSLGRRESVRPQHF.

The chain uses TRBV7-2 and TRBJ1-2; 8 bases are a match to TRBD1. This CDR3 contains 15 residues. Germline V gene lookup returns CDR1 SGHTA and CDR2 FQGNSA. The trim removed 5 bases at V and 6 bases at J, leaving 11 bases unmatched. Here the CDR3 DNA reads TGTGCCAGCAGCCCGCGACAGGGGTTTATCGATGGCTACACCTTC. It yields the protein CASSPRQGFIDGYTF.